One and the same sample provided the 3 T cell receptor beta chains below, sequenced in a study of tumor-infiltrating lymphocytes in primary liver carcinoma. Without any cell sorting, roughly 18-31 mg of bulk tissue yielded co-extracted RNA and DNA. The template, roughly 0.45 ug total RNA, yielded TCR beta cDNA made with a constant-region primer. ARM-PCR, slightly modified, supplied the TCR beta libraries through three nested multiplex PCR rounds. Rounds one and two of PCR, each of about 10 cycles, were primed with TRBV1-TRBV30 forward primers and a C-beta reverse primer. TCRdb passed the multiplex PCR reads through MiXCR, listing each CDR3 protein once. This sample yields 40,000 to 60,000 distinct CDR3 sequences, of which over 70% are seen a single time; about a quarter belongs to the top ten. The specimen was liver tumor tissue from sampling region 3. The subset is: tumor region T3, left-lateral pole. The receptors come from a man between 35 and 55 years old with primary liver carcinoma and hepatitis B virus infection.

To note about this clonotype: The CDR3 end shows no conserved phenylalanine or tryptophan, and so a read error is likely. V and J are TRBV4-1 and TRBJ2-3; D call uncertain. The CDR3 has 13 residues. Germline loops: CDR1 MGHRA, CDR2 YSYEKL. Trimming pared 4 bases from V and 7 bases from J, leaving 12 bases between. DNA for the CDR3: TGCGCCAGCAGCCTACCTGAGGTTCATACGCAGTATCTT. Translation: CASSLPEVHTQYL.

A note on this clonotype: A junction boundary mismatches the germline segment, possibly from a read error. The J gene is TRBJ2-7, the V gene TRBV6-1, with no clear D. The CDR3 has 13 amino acids. Germline CDR1 reads MNHNS; CDR2 reads SASEGT. For the CDR3, the DNA is TGTGCCAGGAGTGGATGGGTTTTCTACGAGCAGCACTTC. Amino acids: CARSGWVFYEQHF.

This clonotype was counted ten times or more. The chain is built from TRBV6-1 and TRBJ2-2; 8 bases are shared with TRBD2. Germline CDR1 reads MNHNS; CDR2 reads SASEGT. This CDR3 contains 15 residues. V gave up 7 bases and J gave up 6 bases; unmatched junction bases: 10. In nucleotides, the CDR3 is TGTGCCAGCAATTCCCACCAGCGGGAGTCCGGGGAGCTGTTTTTT. Translating it yields CASNSHQRESGELFF.